A selection of T cell receptor beta chains follows, all from one sample in a study of shared clonotypes between healthy human individuals. Assay: immunoSEQ multiplex PCR; the TCRdb copy retains only in-frame clones and omits some. The repertoire holds a few hundred thousand clones, with about 80% as singletons. Input material: PBMCs. The source of these receptors is a woman between 40 and 50 years old in good health. Some clones in this sample may be carry-over from other donors' samples. Both conserved end residues are part of each CDR3. The order of the fields is D gene, V gene, J gene, clone size, CDR3 protein, CDR3 DNA. The D gene is left open where the match is weak. Not every row has a clone size; where given, it reads once, few, many or a size class.

TRBD1	TRBV11-1	TRBJ2-1	-	CASSLATTGEVDEQFF	TGTGCCAGCAGCTTAGCTACGACAGGGGAGGTCGATGAGCAATTCTTC
-	TRBV7-9	TRBJ2-3	-	CASSLQASTDTQYF	TGTGCCAGCAGCTTACAGGCCAGCACAGATACGCAGTATTTT
TRBD1	TRBV18	TRBJ1-6	-	CASSPRRSGTGDLSPLHF	TGTGCCAGCTCACCACGACGCTCCGGGACAGGGGACTTATCACCCCTCCACTTT
-	TRBV4-1	TRBJ2-3	once	CASSPVEGDTQYF	TGCGCCAGCAGCCCAGTGGAGGGCGATACGCAGTATTTT
-	TRBV14	TRBJ2-4	-	CASSPGTGRDIQYF	TGTGCCAGCAGCCCTGGGACGGGACGGGACATTCAGTACTTC
TRBD2	TRBV28	TRBJ2-4	-	CASSSPGGAKNIQYF	TGTGCCAGCAGTTCTCCGGGGGGAGCCAAAAACATTCAGTACTTC
TRBD1	TRBV4-1	TRBJ1-4	-	CASSQDLAGTGNEKLFF	TGCGCCAGCAGCCAAGATCTGGCCGGGACAGGGAATGAAAAACTGTTTTTT
TRBD2	TRBV7-9	TRBJ2-7	-	CASGSHRLLAGAYEQYF	TGTGCCAGCGGTTCACACAGGCTACTAGCGGGAGCCTACGAGCAGTACTTC
TRBD1	TRBV27	TRBJ2-5	-	CASSLTRGPTQYF	TGTGCCAGCAGCCTTACTAGGGGGCCAACCCAGTACTTC
TRBD1	TRBV6-1	TRBJ1-5	-	CASSESQDRLGQPQHF	TGTGCCAGCAGTGAAAGCCAGGACAGGCTAGGGCAGCCCCAGCATTTT
-	TRBV11-1	TRBJ2-7	-	CASSRLGSSYEQYF	TGTGCCAGCAGCCGGCTGGGGTCCTCCTACGAGCAGTACTTC
-	TRBV19	TRBJ1-1	once	CASSPGPYQWGEAFF	TGTGCCAGTAGTCCTGGGCCCTACCAGTGGGGTGAAGCTTTCTTT
-	TRBV6-1	TRBJ1-2	once	CASSEVAHYGYTF	TGTGCCAGCAGTGAAGTTGCCCACTATGGCTACACCTTC
-	TRBV5-1	TRBJ1-2	-	CASSDGPGLYGYTF	TGCGCCAGCAGCGATGGTCCAGGACTGTATGGCTACACCTTC
TRBD1	TRBV6-4	TRBJ2-2	few	CASRGQVNTGELFF	TGTGCCAGCAGGGGACAGGTCAACACCGGGGAGCTGTTTTTT
TRBD2	TRBV7-9	TRBJ2-7	-	CASSLQRGNEQYF	TGTGCCAGCAGCTTGCAGCGGGGGAACGAGCAGTACTTC
-	TRBV5-1	TRBJ2-2	-	CASSLDTANTGELFF	TGCGCCAGCAGCTTGGACACCGCGAACACCGGGGAGCTGTTTTTT
-	TRBV28	TRBJ1-2	-	CASSLGHSGNYGYTF	TGTGCCAGCAGTTTAGGGCACAGCGGCAACTATGGCTACACCTTC
-	TRBV7-9	TRBJ2-1	-	CASSGEKQFF	TGTGCCAGCAGCGGGGAAAAGCAGTTCTTC
TRBD2	TRBV27	TRBJ2-7	-	CASSWTLPGTSGRGEQYF	TGTGCCAGCAGTTGGACCTTACCGGGGACTAGCGGGAGAGGGGAGCAGTACTTC
-	TRBV7-9	TRBJ1-2	-	CASSLDFFGYTF	TGTGCCAGCAGCTTGGATTTTTTTGGCTACACCTTC
TRBD1	TRBV11-1	TRBJ2-2	once	CASTQTDRADTGELFF	TGTGCCAGCACCCAAACAGACAGGGCGGACACCGGGGAGCTGTTTTTT
-	TRBV27	TRBJ1-2	-	CASSQGNYGYTF	TGTGCCAGCAGCCAGGGTAACTATGGCTACACCTTC
TRBD2	TRBV5-8	TRBJ2-3	-	CASGLAVAGGTDTQYF	TGTGCCAGCGGCTTGGCGGTGGCGGGAGGCACAGATACGCAGTATTTT
-	TRBV5-1	TRBJ2-1	once	CASSLVDEQFF	TGCGCCAGCAGCTTGGTTGATGAGCAGTTCTTC
-	TRBV7-3	TRBJ2-7	-	CASSLTGDEQYF	TGTGCCAGCAGCTTGACGGGGGACGAGCAGTACTTC
-	TRBV27	TRBJ2-3	-	CASRPFPTSPVDTQYF	TGTGCCAGCAGACCATTCCCCACTAGCCCGGTCGATACGCAGTATTTT
-	TRBV4-1	TRBJ2-1	few	CASSPEPTDEQFF	TGCGCCAGCAGCCCGGAACCGACGGATGAGCAGTTCTTC
-	TRBV11-3	TRBJ2-2	-	CASSLAPTSGELFF	TGTGCCAGCAGCTTAGCACCCACCTCCGGGGAGCTGTTTTTT
TRBD2	TRBV19	TRBJ2-7	-	CASSIAALAGHEQYF	TGTGCCAGTAGTATAGCTGCGCTAGCGGGACACGAGCAGTACTTC
TRBD2	TRBV6-1	TRBJ2-3	-	CASSEMGGSDTQYF	TGTGCCAGCAGTGAAATGGGCGGGAGTGATACGCAGTATTTT
-	TRBV4-1	TRBJ1-2	-	CASSQTGSSYGYTF	TGCGCCAGCAGCCAAACCGGGTCGAGCTATGGCTACACCTTC
-	TRBV11-2	TRBJ2-7	-	CASSPYRSEQYF	TGTGCCAGCAGCCCGTACAGGAGCGAGCAGTACTTC
-	TRBV5-1	TRBJ1-4	-	CASSVGLGVNSGEKLFF	TGCGCCAGCAGCGTGGGTTTAGGGGTGAATTCCGGGGAAAAACTGTTTTTT
-	TRBV19	TRBJ2-3	-	CASSEGPSTDTQYF	TGTGCCAGTAGCGAGGGACCTAGCACAGATACGCAGTATTTT
TRBD2	TRBV15	TRBJ2-1	few	CATSRDGTNYNEQFF	TGTGCCACCAGCAGAGATGGGACTAACTACAATGAGCAGTTCTTC
-	TRBV2	TRBJ2-1	few	CASSLDSNEQFF	TGTGCCAGCAGCCTAGACAGCAATGAGCAGTTCTTC
TRBD2	TRBV11-2	TRBJ2-7	-	CASSLGRGVYEQYF	TGTGCCAGCAGCTTAGGACGGGGGGTATACGAGCAGTACTTC
TRBD1	TRBV9	TRBJ1-4	few	CASSAQTGFNEKLFF	TGTGCCAGCAGCGCACAGACAGGGTTTAATGAAAAACTGTTTTTT
-	TRBV28	TRBJ2-1	-	CASSLGPLQQFF	TGTGCCAGCAGTTTAGGACCGCTCCAGCAGTTCTTC
TRBD2	TRBV11-2	TRBJ2-1	-	CASRRIGGSRQLEQFF	TGTGCCAGCAGGAGGATTGGCGGGAGTCGTCAATTGGAGCAGTTCTTC
TRBD2	TRBV4-2	TRBJ2-1	-	CASSQGLAGSYNEQFF	TGTGCCAGCAGCCAAGGACTAGCGGGATCGTACAATGAGCAGTTCTTC
TRBD1	TRBV14	TRBJ2-7	few	CASSPHRGNEQYF	TGTGCCAGCAGCCCACACAGGGGTAACGAGCAGTACTTC
TRBD2	TRBV4-1	TRBJ2-7	-	CASSQTSGTAEQYF	TGCGCCAGCAGTCAGACTAGCGGGACTGCCGAGCAGTACTTC
TRBD1	TRBV9	TRBJ2-5	-	CASSVGDRDPETQYF	TGTGCCAGCAGCGTAGGGGACAGGGACCCAGAGACCCAGTACTTC
-	TRBV11-2	TRBJ2-4	-	CASSQNIQYF	TGTGCCAGCAGCCAAAACATTCAGTACTTC
-	TRBV5-1	TRBJ2-5	many	CASSLGPQETQYF	TGCGCCAGCAGCTTGGGTCCCCAAGAGACCCAGTACTTC
TRBD1	TRBV6-6	TRBJ2-5	-	CASSYPRDSLKETQYF	TGTGCCAGCAGTTACCCCCGGGACAGCTTAAAAGAGACCCAGTACTTC
TRBD2	TRBV28	TRBJ2-5	-	CASSPGTSSGWETQYF	TGTGCCAGCAGTCCAGGGACTAGCTCGGGGTGGGAGACACAGTACTTC
-	TRBV7-2	TRBJ2-1	few	CASSLVGGGGPDRRQFF	TGTGCCAGCAGCTTAGTAGGGGGGGGAGGCCCCGATCGGCGACAGTTCTTC
-	TRBV7-6	TRBJ2-7	-	CASSSFRDYEQYF	TGTGCCAGCAGCTCATTCAGGGATTACGAGCAGTACTTC
-	TRBV11-2	TRBJ2-7	-	CASSPTSYEQYF	TGTGCCAGCAGCCCCACCTCCTACGAGCAGTACTTC
-	TRBV7-2	TRBJ1-2	-	CASSPGAGNYGYTF	TGTGCCAGCAGCCCAGGAGCAGGGAACTATGGCTACACCTTC